A single TCR beta chain is shown here with its context. The CDR3 length is 14 residues. V was pared by 1 base and J by 6 bases, with 11 bases between. Germline CDR1 and CDR2: SEHNR and FQNEAQ (reference sequence). The table came from immunoSEQ multiplex PCR; TCRdb's copy has only in-frame clones and leaves some out. The table includes roughly 20,000 clones, about 90% detected once. This sample is drawn from a study of PD-L1 blockade in urothelial cancer. The wider study: Prior exposure to chemotherapy in patients amounted to 0 to 3 regimens received. Blood was tested 3 weeks (second dose) and 6 weeks into treatment.

The receptor comes from a woman between 55 and 75 years old with urothelial cancer. The sample was PBMCs, taken around atezolizumab (anti-PD-L1) treatment. The chain links TRBV7-9 to TRBJ2-3; D is unclear. The CDR3 loop is CASSLVLSYDTQYF. Here the CDR3 DNA reads TGTGCCAGCAGCTTAGTCTTGAGTTACGATACGCAGTATTTT.